This T cell receptor beta chain was recorded in a study of regulatory T cells in long-lasting Graves disease. Study-level information: For a period under 3 months, newly diagnosed Graves' patients had taken antithyroid drugs.

With 3 bases clipped from V and 1 base from J, the junction kept 11 bases outside the gene matches. Germline CDR1 is KGHSH and CDR2 is LQKENI. This CDR3 contains 18 residues. Sample time point: newly diagnosed GD, antithyroid drugs for less than 3 months. Extracted PBMC RNA gave rise to the TCR library. EDTA tubes received about 10 milliliters of collected peripheral blood. This clonotype was counted only a few times. Investigators prepared the TCR beta libraries by applying iRepertoire HTBI primers and Arm-PCR of CDR3 regions. Each CDR3 protein is one row after TCRdb ran MiXCR on the multiplex PCR reads. Among around 480,000 distinct CDR3 sequences listed, roughly a sixth were seen once. Another study also made use of these data, one on T cells in Graves' hyperthyroidism and ophthalmopathy.

This specimen was peripheral blood mononuclear cells (PBMCs), taken at new diagnosis, from a patient treated with antithyroid drugs. V is TRBV18 and J is TRBJ2-1; the match to TRBD2 covers 8 bases. This TCR came from a woman aged 35-65 years with Graves disease. The CDR3 DNA follows: TGTGCCAGCTCACCGTCGACTAGCGCCTTAATATCCTACAATGAGCAGTTCTTC. Protein sequence: CASSPSTSALISYNEQFF.